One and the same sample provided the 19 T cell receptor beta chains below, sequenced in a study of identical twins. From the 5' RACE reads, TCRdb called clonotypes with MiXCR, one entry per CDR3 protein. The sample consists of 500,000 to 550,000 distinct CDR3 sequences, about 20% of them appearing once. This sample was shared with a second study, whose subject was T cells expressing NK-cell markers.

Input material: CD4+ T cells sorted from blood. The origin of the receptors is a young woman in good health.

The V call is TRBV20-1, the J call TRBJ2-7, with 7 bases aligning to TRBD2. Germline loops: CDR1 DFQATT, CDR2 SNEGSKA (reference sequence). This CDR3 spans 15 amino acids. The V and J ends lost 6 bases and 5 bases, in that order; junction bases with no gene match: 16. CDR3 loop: CSAPRAREVVDEQYF. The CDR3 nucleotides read TGCAGTGCCCCGAGGGCTCGGGAGGTCGTGGACGAGCAGTACTTC.

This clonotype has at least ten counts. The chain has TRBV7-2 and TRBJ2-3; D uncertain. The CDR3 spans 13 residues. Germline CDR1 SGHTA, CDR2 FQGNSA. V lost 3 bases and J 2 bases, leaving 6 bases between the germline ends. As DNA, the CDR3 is TGTGCCAGCAGCTTGGTCGACACAGATACGCAGTATTTT. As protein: CASSLVDTDTQYF.

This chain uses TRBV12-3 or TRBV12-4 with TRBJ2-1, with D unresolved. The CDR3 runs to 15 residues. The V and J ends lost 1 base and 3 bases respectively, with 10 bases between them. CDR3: CASSLEANDYNEQFF. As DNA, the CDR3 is TGTGCCAGCAGTTTAGAGGCCAACGACTACAATGAGCAGTTCTTC.

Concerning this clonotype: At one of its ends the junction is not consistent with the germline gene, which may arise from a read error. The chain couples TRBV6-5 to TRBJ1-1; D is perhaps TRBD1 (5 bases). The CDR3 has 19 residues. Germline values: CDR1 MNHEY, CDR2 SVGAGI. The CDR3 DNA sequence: TGTGCCAGCAGTTACTTGGTCGGTCGGCAGGGCGGCAGAAACACCGAAGCTTTCTTT. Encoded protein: CASSYLVGRQGGRNTEAFF.

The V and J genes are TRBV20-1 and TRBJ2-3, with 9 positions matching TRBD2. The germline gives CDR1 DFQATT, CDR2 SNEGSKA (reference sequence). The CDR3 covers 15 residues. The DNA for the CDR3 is TGCAGCGGGAGTCTAGCGGGAACCACACAGGGGACGCAGTATTTT. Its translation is CSGSLAGTTQGTQYF.

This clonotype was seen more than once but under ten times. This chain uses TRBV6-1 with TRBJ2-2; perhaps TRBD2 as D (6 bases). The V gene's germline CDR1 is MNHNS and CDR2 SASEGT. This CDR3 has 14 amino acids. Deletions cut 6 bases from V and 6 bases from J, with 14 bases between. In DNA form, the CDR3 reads TGTGCCAGCAGCCACCCGGGAGTACCCGGGGAGCTGTTTTTT. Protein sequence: CASSHPGVPGELFF.

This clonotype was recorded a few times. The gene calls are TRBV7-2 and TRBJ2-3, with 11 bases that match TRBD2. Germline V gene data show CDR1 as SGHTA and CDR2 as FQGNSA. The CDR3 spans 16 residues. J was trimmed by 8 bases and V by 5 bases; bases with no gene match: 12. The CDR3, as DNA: TGTGCCAGCAGCCGAATGGGCTTTAGCGGGAGGGGTACGCAGTATTTT. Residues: CASSRMGFSGRGTQYF.

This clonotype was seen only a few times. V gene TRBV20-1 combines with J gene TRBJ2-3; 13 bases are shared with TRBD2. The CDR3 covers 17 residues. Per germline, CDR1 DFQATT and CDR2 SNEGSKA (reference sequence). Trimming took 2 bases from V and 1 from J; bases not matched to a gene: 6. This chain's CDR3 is CSARPTGLAGGTDTQYF. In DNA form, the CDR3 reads TGCAGTGCTAGACCAACCGGACTAGCGGGAGGCACAGATACGCAGTATTTT.

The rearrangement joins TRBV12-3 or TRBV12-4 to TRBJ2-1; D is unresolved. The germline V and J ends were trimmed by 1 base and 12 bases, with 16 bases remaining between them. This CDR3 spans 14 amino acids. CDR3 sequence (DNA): TGTGCCAGCAGTTTAGGCTCCGGGCAATCGGGGCAGTTCTTC. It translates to CASSLGSGQSGQFF.

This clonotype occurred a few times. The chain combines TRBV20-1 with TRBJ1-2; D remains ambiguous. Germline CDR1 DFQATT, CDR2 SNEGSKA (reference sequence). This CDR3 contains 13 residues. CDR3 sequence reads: CTIGGGYDYGYTF. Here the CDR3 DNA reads TGCACGATAGGTGGAGGGTACGACTATGGCTACACCTTC.

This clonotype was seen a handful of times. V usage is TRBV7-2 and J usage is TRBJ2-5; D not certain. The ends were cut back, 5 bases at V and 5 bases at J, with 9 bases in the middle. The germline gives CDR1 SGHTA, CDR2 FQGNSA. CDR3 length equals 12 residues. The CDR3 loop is CASSRSRETQYF. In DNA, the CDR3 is TGTGCCAGCAGCCGGTCCCGGGAGACCCAGTACTTC. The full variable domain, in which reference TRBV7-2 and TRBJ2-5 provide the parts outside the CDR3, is GAGVSQSPSNKVTEKGKDVELRCDPISGHTALYWYRQSLGQGLEFLIYFQGNSAPDKSGLPSDRFSAERTGGSVSTLTIQRTQQEDSAVYLCASSRSRETQYFGPGTRLLVL.

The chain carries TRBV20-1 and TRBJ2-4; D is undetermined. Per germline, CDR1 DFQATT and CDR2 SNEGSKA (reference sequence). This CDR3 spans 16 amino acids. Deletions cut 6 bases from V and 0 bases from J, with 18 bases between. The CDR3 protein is CSAEQRARLAKNIQYF. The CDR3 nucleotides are TGCAGTGCAGAACAACGGGCCCGCCTAGCCAAAAACATTCAGTACTTC.

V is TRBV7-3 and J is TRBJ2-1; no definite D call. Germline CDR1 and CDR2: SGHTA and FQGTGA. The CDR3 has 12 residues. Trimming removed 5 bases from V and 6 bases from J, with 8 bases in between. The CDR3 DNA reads TGTGCCAGCAGCGCGACGGTCAATGAGCAGTTCTTC. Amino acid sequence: CASSATVNEQFF.

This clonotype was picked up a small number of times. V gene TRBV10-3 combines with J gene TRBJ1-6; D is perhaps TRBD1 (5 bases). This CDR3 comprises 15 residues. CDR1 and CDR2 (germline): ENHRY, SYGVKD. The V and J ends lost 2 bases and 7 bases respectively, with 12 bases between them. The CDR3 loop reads CAISEQGKGNSPLHF. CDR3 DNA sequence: TGTGCCATCAGTGAGCAAGGGAAGGGGAATTCACCCCTCCACTTT.

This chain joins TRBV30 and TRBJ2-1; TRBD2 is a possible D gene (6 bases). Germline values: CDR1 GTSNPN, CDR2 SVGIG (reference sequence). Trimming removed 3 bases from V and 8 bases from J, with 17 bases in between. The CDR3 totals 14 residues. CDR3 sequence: CAWRRLAGGDEQFF. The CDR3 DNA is TGTGCCTGGAGACGGCTAGCAGGAGGGGATGAGCAGTTCTTC.

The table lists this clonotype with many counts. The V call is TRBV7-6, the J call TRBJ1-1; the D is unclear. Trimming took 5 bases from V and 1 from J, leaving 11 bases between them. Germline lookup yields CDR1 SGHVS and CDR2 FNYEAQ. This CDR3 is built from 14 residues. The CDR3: CASSPMGQNTEAFF. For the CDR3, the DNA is TGTGCCAGCAGCCCAATGGGCCAGAACACTGAAGCTTTCTTT.

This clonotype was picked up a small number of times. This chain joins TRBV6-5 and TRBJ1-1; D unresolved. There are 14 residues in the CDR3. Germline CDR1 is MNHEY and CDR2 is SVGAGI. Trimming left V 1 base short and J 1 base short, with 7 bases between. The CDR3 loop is CASSYFEQNTEAFF. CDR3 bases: TGTGCCAGCAGTTACTTTGAACAGAACACTGAAGCTTTCTTT.

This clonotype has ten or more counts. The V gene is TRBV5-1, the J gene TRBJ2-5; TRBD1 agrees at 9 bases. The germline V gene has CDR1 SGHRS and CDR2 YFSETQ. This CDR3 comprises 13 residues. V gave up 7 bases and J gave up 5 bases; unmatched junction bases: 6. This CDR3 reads CASGRDREETQYF. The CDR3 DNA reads TGCGCCAGCGGCCGGGACAGGGAGGAGACCCAGTACTTC.

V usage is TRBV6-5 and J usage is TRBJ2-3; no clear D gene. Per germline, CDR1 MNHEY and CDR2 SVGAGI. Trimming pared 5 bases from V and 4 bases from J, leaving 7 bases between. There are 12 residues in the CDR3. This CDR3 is CASSPTPDTQYF. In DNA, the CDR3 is TGTGCCAGCAGTCCTACGCCAGATACGCAGTATTTT.